The 20 T cell receptor beta chains below come from one sample, sequenced in a study of blood T cell repertoires in COVID-19. The table came from immunoSEQ multiplex PCR; TCRdb's copy has only in-frame clones and leaves some out. The data hold a few hundred thousand clones, with around nine tenths observed a single time. What was sequenced was peripheral blood. These receptors all come from a woman in her sixties or seventies with COVID-19, enrolled during active disease.

The rearrangement uses TRBV27 and TRBJ1-1, with D possibly matching TRBD1 (5 bases). This CDR3 comprises 13 residues. Trimming left V 2 bases short and J 4 bases short, with 8 bases between. Per germline, CDR1 MNHEY and CDR2 SMNVEV (reference sequence). As DNA, the CDR3 is TGTGCCAGCAGTTTAGGGGGGAGCACTGAAGCTTTCTTT. Its protein is CASSLGGSTEAFF.

This chain uses TRBV12-3 or TRBV12-4 with TRBJ1-6, with D unclear. V was clipped by 6 bases and J by 8 bases, with 11 bases between them. The length of the CDR3 is 13 residues. The CDR3 is CASSLDLHSPLHF. Written as DNA, the CDR3 is TGTGCCAGCAGCCTAGACCTCCATTCACCCCTCCACTTT.

The chain employs TRBV30 and TRBJ1-5, with 7 positions matching TRBD1. From germline, CDR1 is GTSNPN and CDR2 SVGIG (reference sequence). V shed 3 bases, J shed 0 bases, and the junction held 11 bases outside the gene matches. This CDR3 comprises 17 residues. Written as DNA, the CDR3 is TGTGCCTGGAGCGACACAGGGGCGCAATATAGCAATCAGCCCCAGCATTTT. Residues: CAWSDTGAQYSNQPQHF.

The genes are TRBV21-1 and TRBJ2-3; no DNA check was done on the table's D call, TRBD2. TRBV21-1 is labeled a pseudogene. CDR3 length: 15 residues. This chain's CDR3 is CASSPKRGITDTQYF. The CDR3 coding sequence is TGTGCCAGCAGCCCGAAACGGGGGATCACAGATACGCAGTATTTT.

Points on this clone: The sample has other DNA sequences that encode this CDR3 too. The chain is built from TRBV5-1 and TRBJ2-3; TRBD1 is a possible D gene (5 bases). This CDR3 is built from 14 residues. Germline assignment: CDR1 SGHRS and CDR2 YFSETQ. V lost 1 base and J 2 bases, leaving 8 bases between the germline ends. CDR3 protein: CASSLKGATDTQYF. In DNA, the CDR3 is TGCGCCAGCAGCTTGAAAGGGGCCACAGATACGCAGTATTTT.

The chain joins TRBV19 to TRBJ1-1; a possible D gene is TRBD1 (6 bases). Germline V gene data show CDR1 as LNHDA and CDR2 as SQIVND (reference sequence). V lost 3 bases and J 0 bases, leaving 8 bases between the germline ends. The CDR3 spans 14 residues. CDR3 coding DNA: TGTGCCAGTAGTATTACAGGGATGAACACTGAAGCTTTCTTT. Translation: CASSITGMNTEAFF.

J is TRBJ1-5 and V is TRBV27; 7 positions agree with TRBD1. The CDR3 is made up of 17 amino acids. V was pared by 5 bases and J by 3 bases, with 13 bases of the junction left unmatched. CDR1 and CDR2 (germline): MNHEY, SMNVEV (reference sequence). The CDR3 sequence: CASSPRQGQKNNQPQHF. The CDR3 nucleotides read TGTGCCAGCAGTCCTCGGCAGGGACAGAAAAACAATCAGCCCCAGCATTTT.

V gene TRBV5-4 combines with J gene TRBJ1-1; 7 positions agree with TRBD1. Germline V lookup: CDR1 SGHNT, CDR2 YYREEE (reference sequence). The CDR3 consists of 15 residues. The trim removed 1 base at V and 4 bases at J, leaving 7 bases unmatched. CDR3 nucleotide sequence: TGTGCCAGCAGCTTGTCACCGTCAGGGGGCACTGAAGCTTTCTTT. Encoded protein: CASSLSPSGGTEAFF.

A remark on this clone: Compared with germline, one end of the junction differs, possibly owing to a read error. This rearrangement joins TRBV7-7 to TRBJ1-2; no firm D call. From germline, CDR1 is SSHAT and CDR2 FNYEAQ (reference sequence). CDR3 length: 18 amino acids. CDR3 coding DNA: TGTGCTAGCAGCCAAGAGGGTAGGAACCAAAAGGACCTCTATGGCTACACCTTC. It is translated as CASSQEGRNQKDLYGYTF.

V gene TRBV3-1 (or the pseudogene TRBV3-2) combines with J gene TRBJ1-3, with a tentative D call TRBD1 (6 bases). V was cut by 3 bases and J by 4 bases, with 7 bases left in between. The CDR3 has 13 residues. Per the germline V gene, CDR1 is LGHDT and CDR2 is YNNKEL (reference sequence). This CDR3 reads CASSQRGGNTIYF. Written as DNA, the CDR3 is TGTGCCAGCAGCCAGAGGGGGGGAAACACCATATATTTT.

This chain connects TRBV11-3 to TRBJ2-7; the match to TRBD2 covers 7 bases. Trimming cost V 2 bases and J 3 bases; bases outside gene matches: 4. This CDR3 is 14 amino acids long. Germline-derived CDR1 and CDR2 are SGHNT and YENEEA. CDR3 amino acids: CASSLRGGDYEQYF. The CDR3 bases are TGTGCCAGCAGCTTAAGGGGAGGGGACTACGAGCAGTACTTC.

The chain couples TRBV11-1 to TRBJ2-3; tentatively, D is TRBD1 (6 bases). V lost 0 bases and J lost 2, with 9 bases in between. The CDR3 totals 15 residues. Germline lookup yields CDR1 SGHAT and CDR2 FQDESV (reference sequence). In nucleotides, the CDR3 is TGTGCCAGCAGCTTAGCTGGGACACACACAGATACGCAGTATTTT. Protein sequence: CASSLAGTHTDTQYF.

The chain couples TRBV14 to TRBJ2-5; D unresolved. Per germline, CDR1 SGHDN and CDR2 FVKESK. This CDR3 region has 14 residues. With 1 base removed from V and 5 bases from J, the gap between germline ends came to 11 bases. The CDR3 coding sequence is TGTGCCAGCAGCCAAGTTCGAGCTAGGGAGACCCAGTACTTC. Protein: CASSQVRARETQYF.

The J gene is TRBJ2-7, the V gene TRBV5-1, with TRBD1 identical over 9 bases. This CDR3 has 17 amino acids. Unmatched junction bases numbered 12, after V lost 2 bases and J lost 3 bases. Germline CDR1 SGHRS, CDR2 YFSETQ. The CDR3 coding sequence is TGCGCCAGCAGCTTAGCCCCTCCGGGACAGGGAGACTACGAGCAGTACTTC. Protein: CASSLAPPGQGDYEQYF.

The DNA for the CDR3 is TGTGCCATCAGTGAGTCTGGGCAGGGGGGCGTATTAGGTGATGAGCAGTTCTTC. This translates into CAISESGQGGVLGDEQFF. The chain has TRBV10-3 and TRBJ2-1, with D perhaps TRBD1 (7 bases). This CDR3 region has 18 residues. The V end was cut by 0 bases, the J end by 8 bases, with 23 bases between. In germline, CDR1 is ENHRY, CDR2 SYGVKD.

The chain employs TRBV9 and TRBJ2-3; maybe TRBD2 (6 bases). The V and J ends lost 1 base and 5 bases respectively, with 17 bases between them. CDR3 length equals 16 residues. The germline CDR1 and CDR2 sequences are SGDLS and YYNGEE. Written as DNA, the CDR3 is TGTGCCAGCAGCGTACTTAACTCGGACTACCAAGATACGCAGTATTTT. It is translated as CASSVLNSDYQDTQYF.

The J gene is TRBJ2-1, the V gene TRBV25-1, with D uncertain. Germline values: CDR1 MGHDK, CDR2 SYGVNS. The ends were cut back, 1 base at V and 10 bases at J, with 5 bases in the middle. There are 11 residues in the CDR3. For the CDR3, the DNA is TGTGCCAGCAGTGAATGGAGCGAGCAGTTCTTC. Its protein product is CASSEWSEQFF. Variable domain in full (rest from reference TRBV25-1 and TRBJ2-1): EADIYQTPRYLVIGTGKKITLECSQTMGHDKMYWYQQDPGMELHLIHYSYGVNSTEKGDLSSESTVSRIRTEHFPLTLESARPSHTSQYLCASSEWSEQFFGPGTRLTVL.

The sample holds a few counts of this clone. The V and J genes are TRBV18 and TRBJ1-1; D possibly corresponds to TRBD1 (5 bases). The V gene's germline CDR1 is KGHSH and CDR2 LQKENI. V was pared by 2 bases and J by 3 bases, with 13 bases between. This CDR3 comprises 15 residues. The CDR3: CASSPNRGADTEAFF. CDR3 sequence (DNA): TGTGCCAGCTCACCAAATAGGGGTGCGGACACTGAAGCTTTCTTT.

Here the CDR3 DNA reads TGTGCCAGCAGTGGAACCGGGACACGATATGGCTACACCTTC. Protein product: CASSGTGTRYGYTF. This chain connects TRBV6-6 to TRBJ1-2, with D possibly matching TRBD1 (6 bases). The CDR3 loop spans 14 amino acids. CDR1 is MNHNY, CDR2 SVGAGI, per germline (reference sequence). V lost 5 bases and J lost 5, with 15 bases in between.

The V gene is TRBV3-1 (or the pseudogene TRBV3-2), the J gene TRBJ2-3; 7 positions agree with TRBD2. Losses at the gene ends were 4 bases for V and 0 bases for J; bases not matched to a gene: 7. Germline CDR1 and CDR2: LGHDT and YNNKEL (reference sequence). The CDR3 consists of 16 residues. The CDR3 spells CASSRGSGSSTDTQYF. CDR3 nucleotide sequence: TGTGCCAGCAGCCGCGGTAGCGGGTCTAGCACAGATACGCAGTATTTT.